This T cell receptor (beta chain) was obtained from a study of Graves' ophthalmopathy and Graves' hyperthyroidism. Amplified TCR beta CDR3 regions were obtained using RNA transcripts as template. First-round RT-PCR relied on HTBI primers, and a second-round multiplex PCR came next. TCRdb re-derived calls from the multiplex PCR reads in MiXCR, one entry per CDR3 protein. The table includes about 160,000 distinct CDR3 sequences, 35% to 45% detected once. This clonotype was seen repeatedly, ten times or more. The germline CDR1 and CDR2 sequences are MDHEN and SYDVKM. Trimming took off 4 bases at V and 6 bases at J, with 15 bases between the two ends. The CDR3 has 14 amino acids.

The chain recombines TRBV28 with TRBJ1-2, with D perhaps TRBD1 (5 bases). The sequence was obtained from a man aged 30 to 39 with Graves' ophthalmopathy. Source material: peripheral blood. The CDR3 is CASSYGALGDGYTF. CDR3 DNA sequence: TGTGCCAGCAGTTATGGGGCGCTTGGGGATGGCTACACCTTC.